The next 24 T cell receptor beta chains were all read from a single sample in a study of blood T cell repertoires in COVID-19. Clones were read by immunoSEQ multiplex PCR, and TCRdb kept only the in-frame ones, dropping some. The sample holds about 140,000 clones, about 90% seen once. What was sequenced was peripheral blood. These receptors all stem from a man aged 60 to 69 with active or convalescent COVID-19.

The V call is TRBV6-5, the J call TRBJ2-2, with TRBD2 identical over 10 bases. CDR1 is MNHEY and CDR2 is SVGAGI in the germline V gene. V gave up 7 bases and J gave up 6 bases; unmatched junction bases: 8. The CDR3 consists of 15 residues. CDR3 nucleotides: TGTGCCAGCATCCTCAGCGGGAGGGCCGCCGGGGAGCTGTTTTTT. Protein sequence: CASILSGRAAGELFF.

In this sample, this clone turned up a few times. The CDR3 region is CASSIDPNRGWGNQPQHF. DNA for the CDR3: TGTGCCAGTAGTATAGACCCGAACAGGGGTTGGGGAAATCAGCCCCAGCATTTT. The chain links TRBV19 to TRBJ1-5; 7 nucleotides align to TRBD1. V shed 0 bases, J shed 4 bases, and the junction held 12 bases outside the gene matches. The CDR3 is 18 amino acids. Germline V CDR1 and CDR2: LNHDA, SQIVND (reference sequence).

The J gene is TRBJ2-5, the V gene TRBV20-1, with unresolved D. This CDR3 is built from 10 residues. Germline-derived CDR1 and CDR2 are DFQATT and SNEGSKA (reference sequence). V was pared by 3 bases and J by 5 bases, with 4 bases between. CDR3 nucleotides: TGCAGTGCTAGGAGGGAGACCCAGTACTTC. As protein: CSARRETQYF.

The V and J genes are TRBV29-1 and TRBJ2-7; 11 bases fit TRBD1. The CDR3 is 14 amino acids. V gave up 7 bases and J gave up 9 bases; unmatched junction bases: 14. Looked up from germline, CDR1 is SQVTM and CDR2 is ANQGSEA. The CDR3 region is CSGMTGTGGRVQYF. The DNA for the CDR3 is TGCAGCGGAATGACCGGGACAGGGGGTAGAGTGCAGTACTTC.

The V and J genes are TRBV7-2 and TRBJ2-5, with 13 bases identical to TRBD2. V lost 10 bases and J lost 4; bases outside the gene matches: 9. Germline CDR1 reads SGHTA; CDR2 reads FQGNSA. The CDR3 is made up of 15 amino acids. CDR3 sequence: CANGLAGVIGETQYF. CDR3 nucleotides: TGTGCCAACGGACTAGCGGGAGTTATAGGAGAGACCCAGTACTTC.

The rearrangement joins TRBV25-1 to TRBJ2-1; 11 nucleotides agree with TRBD2. The junction had 3 bases not matched to a gene; V was cut back by 4 bases and J by 4 bases. Germline CDR1 reads MGHDK; CDR2 reads SYGVNS. CDR3 length: 15 amino acids. CDR3 sequence: CASSAGTSGYNEQFF. The CDR3 DNA reads TGTGCCAGCAGTGCTGGGACTAGCGGATACAATGAGCAGTTCTTC.

The chain joins TRBV28 to TRBJ2-7; no reliable D call. Trimming pared 8 bases from V and 6 bases from J, leaving 17 bases between. The CDR3 totals 13 residues. Germline V gene data show CDR1 as MDHEN and CDR2 as SYDVKM. CDR3 bases: TGTGCCAGCCGTACTATGAAAAAACCCGAGCAGTACTTC. This translates into CASRTMKKPEQYF.

This rearrangement joins TRBV5-1 to TRBJ1-2; 9 nucleotides line up with TRBD1. The V and J ends lost 2 bases and 6 bases, in that order; junction bases with no gene match: 5. This CDR3 has 14 amino acids. Germline V gene lookup returns CDR1 SGHRS and CDR2 YFSETQ. The DNA for the CDR3 is TGCGCCAGCAGCTTCGGGGGACAGGGTGATGGCTACACCTTC. Protein product: CASSFGGQGDGYTF.

This sequence joins TRBV5-5 and TRBJ2-5; no reliable D call. This CDR3 comprises 12 residues. Germline assignment: CDR1 SGHKS and CDR2 YYEKEE (reference sequence). V was shortened by 4 bases and J by 1 base, with 5 bases between the two germline ends. CDR3 nucleotides: TGTGCCAGCAGCCCCTTCCAAGAGACCCAGTACTTC. Its protein is CASSPFQETQYF.

The chain uses TRBV3-1 (or the pseudogene TRBV3-2) and TRBJ1-4; D gene unclear. V was clipped by 0 bases and J by 6 bases, with 14 bases between them. Germline V gives CDR1 LGHDT, CDR2 YNNKEL (reference sequence). The CDR3 consists of 16 residues. CDR3 sequence (DNA): TGTGCCAGCAGCCAAGATACGTTAACTCCCTATGAAAAACTGTTTTTT. This encodes CASSQDTLTPYEKLFF.

The gene calls are TRBV6-2 or TRBV6-3 and TRBJ1-5; 7 positions match TRBD1. CDR3 length equals 15 residues. V lost 4 bases to trimming and J lost 2 bases; unmatched junction nucleotides: 5. The V gene's germline CDR1 is MNHEY and CDR2 SVGEGT. The DNA for the CDR3 is TGTGCCAGCAGTTGGCAGGGGGATGGCAATCAGCCCCAGCATTTT. Translating it yields CASSWQGDGNQPQHF.

The rearrangement uses TRBV4-2 and TRBJ1-4; D is possibly TRBD1 (6 bases). V lost 2 bases, J lost 8 bases, and 15 bases lay in between. This CDR3 has 15 residues. The germline gives CDR1 LGHNA, CDR2 YNFKEQ. CDR3 in DNA: TGTGCCAGCAGCCAACCAGGGGACCCTGGGGAAAAACTGTTTTTT. It specifies CASSQPGDPGEKLFF.

The chain has TRBV7-9 and TRBJ1-1, with D possibly being TRBD1 (5 bases). Germline loops: CDR1 SEHNR, CDR2 FQNEAQ (reference sequence). This CDR3 is built from 15 residues. Trimming took 1 base from V and 4 from J, leaving 13 bases between them. CDR3 DNA: TGTGCCAGCAGCTTAGTACGTCGGGGGAGCACTGAAGCTTTCTTT. Its translation is CASSLVRRGSTEAFF. Filled out from reference TRBV7-9 and TRBJ1-1, the complete variable domain reads DTGVSQNPRHKITKRGQNVTFRCDPISEHNRLYWYRQTLGQGPEFLTYFQNEAQLEKSRLLSDRFSAERPKGSFSTLEIQRTEQGDSAMYLCASSLVRRGSTEAFFGQGTRLTVV.

The chain couples TRBV10-2 to TRBJ1-1; 7 bases map to TRBD1. V was clipped by 4 bases and J by 3 bases; unmatched bases: 8. The CDR3 spans 15 residues. Germline assignment: CDR1 WSHSY and CDR2 SAAADI. This CDR3 reads CASSGTGTVYTEAFF. The CDR3 DNA sequence: TGCGCCAGCAGTGGAACCGGGACAGTGTACACTGAAGCTTTCTTT.

The J gene is TRBJ2-5, the V gene TRBV3-1 (or the pseudogene TRBV3-2), with D perhaps matching TRBD1 (6 bases). Germline CDR1 LGHDT, CDR2 YNNKEL (reference sequence). Trimming took 0 bases from V and 5 from J, leaving 16 bases between them. This CDR3 is 16 amino acids long. The CDR3 is CASSQEGAGHGETQYF. The CDR3 DNA reads as TGTGCCAGCAGCCAAGAGGGGGCAGGGCACGGGGAGACCCAGTACTTC.

This rearrangement joins TRBV19 to TRBJ1-2; D is perhaps TRBD1 (5 bases). V lost 4 bases to trimming and J lost 5 bases, with 8 bases between them. The CDR3 sequence is 12 residues long. CDR1 and CDR2 from the germline V gene are LNHDA and SQIVND (reference sequence). DNA of the CDR3: TGTGCCAGTAGTAACGCAGGGTATGGCTACACCTTC. Residues: CASSNAGYGYTF.

The V call is TRBV4-1, the J call TRBJ1-2; TRBD1 is a possible D gene (6 bases). The CDR3 loop spans 13 amino acids. Germline CDR1 and CDR2: MGHRA and YSYEKL. The V end lost 6 bases, the J end lost 6 bases, and 14 bases lay between the germline ends. This CDR3 is CASSLQGLDGYTF. The DNA of the CDR3 is TGCGCCAGCAGTCTTCAGGGGCTGGATGGCTACACCTTC.

The chain uses TRBV6-2 or TRBV6-3 and TRBJ1-1; maybe TRBD1 (6 bases). Trimming removed 1 base from V and 0 bases from J, with 15 bases in between. Germline V lookup: CDR1 MNHEY, CDR2 SVGEGT. CDR3 length: 17 residues. DNA of the CDR3: TGTGCCAGCAGTTACTTACAGGGAGCCGGCATGAACACTGAAGCTTTCTTT. It encodes CASSYLQGAGMNTEAFF.

V gene TRBV6-5 combines with J gene TRBJ2-7; 8 bases are a match to TRBD1. The V gene end was trimmed by 2 bases and the J gene end by 12 bases; junction bases not matched to a gene: 9. The CDR3 extends over 13 amino acids. The germline V gene encodes CDR1 MNHEY and CDR2 SVGAGI. The CDR3, as DNA: TGTGCCAGCAGTTACGGTCAGGGGGCTCGACGGTACTTC. This translates into CASSYGQGARRYF.

This chain joins TRBV7-3 and TRBJ1-2; 7 nucleotides match TRBD1. Germline CDR1 is SGHTA and CDR2 is FQGTGA. J lost 4 bases, V lost 5 bases, and 4 bases had no gene match. The CDR3 covers 13 residues. CDR3 in amino acids: CASSASGGYGYTF. The CDR3 bases are TGTGCCAGCAGCGCTTCAGGGGGCTATGGCTACACCTTC.

This clone was recorded only once. V gene TRBV20-1 combines with J gene TRBJ2-1; D is undetermined. The CDR3 totals 10 residues. V dropped 3 bases and J dropped 10 bases, with 7 bases sitting between them. Germline V CDR1 and CDR2: DFQATT, SNEGSKA (reference sequence). The CDR3 sequence is CSASGYEQFF. In DNA, the CDR3 is TGCAGTGCTAGCGGGTACGAGCAGTTCTTC.

The rearrangement links TRBV6-4 to TRBJ1-2; no clear D. CDR1 is MRHNA, CDR2 SNTAGT, per germline. The CDR3 extends over 12 amino acids. V was cut by 0 bases and J by 7 bases, with 6 bases left in between. CDR3: CASSDSSTGYTF. The CDR3 coding sequence is TGTGCCAGCAGTGACTCGAGTACTGGCTACACCTTC.

The J gene is TRBJ2-3, the V gene TRBV5-1; 7 positions agree with TRBD2. J was trimmed by 3 bases and V by 1 base; bases with no gene match: 5. The CDR3 has 15 residues. The germline V gene encodes CDR1 SGHRS and CDR2 YFSETQ. This CDR3 is CASSLSGGGTDTQYF. For the CDR3, the DNA is TGCGCCAGCAGCTTGAGTGGGGGAGGGACAGATACGCAGTATTTT.

The chain carries TRBV5-1 and TRBJ1-1; D is unresolved. The V gene's germline CDR1 is SGHRS and CDR2 YFSETQ. The CDR3 contains 13 residues. Trimming removed 5 bases from V and 6 bases from J, with 14 bases in between. CDR3 in DNA: TGCGCCAGCAGGACCGGTGAACGGGCTGAAGCTTTCTTT. The encoded protein is CASRTGERAEAFF. Full variable domain (remainder filled in from reference TRBV5-1 and TRBJ1-1): KAGVTQTPRYLIKTRGQQVTLSCSPISGHRSVSWYQQTPGQGLQFLFEYFSETQRNKGNFPGRFSGRQFSNSRSEMNVSTLELGDSALYLCASRTGERAEAFFGQGTRLTVV.